This TCR beta chain stems from a study of T-cell reconstitution after alpha-beta-depleted transplantation in children. The trim removed 4 bases at V and 3 bases at J, leaving 9 bases unmatched. Germline V gene sequence: CDR1 SGDLS, CDR2 YYNGEE. This CDR3 contains 16 residues. TCRbeta library construction was performed incorporating unique molecular identifiers. TCRdb re-called the PCR reads through MiXCR, storing one row per CDR3 protein. The profile shows around 380,000 distinct CDR3 sequences, roughly a tenth of them singletons. This specimen was PBMCs from the stem cell graft donor, taken from the stem cell graft. The chain links TRBV9 to TRBJ2-3, with TRBD1 identical over 9 bases. The TCR comes from a human donor who donated a stem cell graft to a child with acute myeloid leukemia. The CDR3 sequence: CASSPQDRGVTDTQYF. The CDR3 nucleotides are TGTGCCAGCAGCCCCCAGGACAGGGGTGTTACAGATACGCAGTATTTT.